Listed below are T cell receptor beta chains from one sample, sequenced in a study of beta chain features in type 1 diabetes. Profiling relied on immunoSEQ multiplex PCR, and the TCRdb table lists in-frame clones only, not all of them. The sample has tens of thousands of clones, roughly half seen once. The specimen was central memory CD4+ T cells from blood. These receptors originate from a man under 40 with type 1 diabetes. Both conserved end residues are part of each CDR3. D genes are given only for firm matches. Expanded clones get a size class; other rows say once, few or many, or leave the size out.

cdr3_nt: TGCGCCAGCAGCTTCCAGGTCGGCAGAAATAATGAAAAACTGTTTTTT
cdr3_aa: CASSFQVGRNNEKLFF
clone_size: few
v_call: TRBV5-1
d_call: NA
j_call: TRBJ1-4

cdr3_nt: TGTGCCAGCAGCTTGGCGACCGGGACTGACCAAGAGACCCAGTACTTC
cdr3_aa: CASSLATGTDQETQYF
clone_size: NA
v_call: TRBV5-6
d_call: NA
j_call: TRBJ2-5

cdr3_nt: TGTGCCAGCAGCTTAGAGGGCGGGGGGGCCCATGAGCAGTTCTTC
cdr3_aa: CASSLEGGGAHEQFF
clone_size: NA
v_call: TRBV7-9
d_call: TRBD2
j_call: TRBJ2-1

cdr3_nt: TGTGCCAGCAGCCAAGAAGTAACGGCGGCGAACACCGGGGAGCTGTTTTTT
cdr3_aa: CASSQEVTAANTGELFF
clone_size: NA
v_call: TRBV4-2
d_call: NA
j_call: TRBJ2-2

cdr3_nt: TGCGCCAGCAGCCCAGGACAGGTGAACACTGAAGCTTTCTTT
cdr3_aa: CASSPGQVNTEAFF
clone_size: NA
v_call: TRBV5-1
d_call: TRBD1
j_call: TRBJ1-1

cdr3_nt: TGTGCCAGCAACTTAATGCCAGGGACCGGCGGGGTCGAAGGCTACACCTTC
cdr3_aa: CASNLMPGTGGVEGYTF
clone_size: NA
v_call: TRBV5-8
d_call: NA
j_call: TRBJ1-2

cdr3_nt: TGTGCCAGCAGCTTACAGGGGGCAGACACCGGGGAGCTGTTTTTT
cdr3_aa: CASSLQGADTGELFF
clone_size: NA
v_call: TRBV11-2
d_call: TRBD1
j_call: TRBJ2-2

cdr3_nt: TGTGCCAGCAGCAAACTAGCGGGAACAGAGACCCAGTACTTC
cdr3_aa: CASSKLAGTETQYF
clone_size: NA
v_call: TRBV28
d_call: TRBD2
j_call: TRBJ2-5

cdr3_nt: TGTGCCAGCAGTGACCAAAGAGGGAAGTACCAAGAGACCCAGTACTTC
cdr3_aa: CASSDQRGKYQETQYF
clone_size: once
v_call: TRBV25-1
d_call: NA
j_call: TRBJ2-5

cdr3_nt: TGCGCCAGCAGTGCCCCAGCGGGGGGCTCCTACGAGCAGTACTTC
cdr3_aa: CASSAPAGGSYEQYF
clone_size: once
v_call: TRBV10-2
d_call: TRBD2
j_call: TRBJ2-7

cdr3_nt: TGTGCCTGGAGTCCTAGGGACAGGGGTTATCAGCCCCAGCATTTT
cdr3_aa: CAWSPRDRGYQPQHF
clone_size: few
v_call: TRBV30
d_call: TRBD1
j_call: TRBJ1-5

cdr3_nt: TGTGCCAGCAGCCCCCGGCAGGGTGTGAACACTGAAGCTTTCTTT
cdr3_aa: CASSPRQGVNTEAFF
clone_size: NA
v_call: TRBV11-2
d_call: NA
j_call: TRBJ1-1

cdr3_nt: TGTGCCAGCAGCTGGGGACAGGTGCGGGAGACCCAGTACTTC
cdr3_aa: CASSWGQVRETQYF
clone_size: NA
v_call: TRBV5-8
d_call: TRBD1
j_call: TRBJ2-5

cdr3_nt: TGTGCCAGCAGCTTGCTGGGCAGGGCGTCCTATGGCTACACCTTC
cdr3_aa: CASSLLGRASYGYTF
clone_size: few
v_call: TRBV5-6
d_call: NA
j_call: TRBJ1-2

cdr3_nt: TGCGCCAGCTCAAGGACTAGCGGGGCGGATACGCAGTATTTT
cdr3_aa: CASSRTSGADTQYF
clone_size: NA
v_call: TRBV5-1
d_call: TRBD2
j_call: TRBJ2-3

cdr3_nt: TGTGCCTGGAGCCCTAGCACAGATACGCAGTATTTT
cdr3_aa: CAWSPSTDTQYF
clone_size: NA
v_call: TRBV30
d_call: NA
j_call: TRBJ2-3

cdr3_nt: TGTGCCAGCTCACCCTCCGGGACAAACTCCTACAATGAGCAGTTCTTC
cdr3_aa: CASSPSGTNSYNEQFF
clone_size: NA
v_call: TRBV18
d_call: NA
j_call: TRBJ2-1

cdr3_nt: TGCAGCGTTACTTCCGGGACAGGGAATGGCTACACCTTC
cdr3_aa: CSVTSGTGNGYTF
clone_size: few
v_call: TRBV29-1
d_call: TRBD1
j_call: TRBJ1-2